The TCR beta chain described here comes from a study of blood T cell repertoires in COVID-19. Study-level information: Samples of COVID-19 (acute and convalescent) were obtained from the United States, Italy and Spain. PBMCs, B-cell-depleted T cells, or T cells provided the cDNA or gDNA that made up the material.

Trimming shortened V by 5 bases and J by 6 bases, and 19 bases separated the two germline ends. The CDR3 covers 15 residues. In germline, CDR1 is KGHSH, CDR2 LQKENI. The age range of participants was about 18 to 100 years, with residence in about two dozen US areas. Source study methods: The authors estimated nucleated cell counts from reference gene primer amplification. The data were produced by immunoSEQ multiplex PCR, yet TCRdb's version contains in-frame clones alone and is incomplete. V, J and clone size reflect that table, while D and trimming were determined from the DNA. This table has more than 300,000 clones, approximately 90% appearing once.

Material for sequencing was PBMCs or T cells enriched from blood (not recorded which). This receptor was obtained from a woman aged 40 to 50 who had been exposed to COVID-19. The rearrangement joins TRBV18 to TRBJ1-1; D possibly corresponds to TRBD1 (6 bases). The CDR3, as DNA: TGTGCCAGCTCAACCCTCGGGGGGCACGGCGCTGAAGCTTTCTTT. Amino acids: CASSTLGGHGAEAFF.